The 19 T cell receptor beta chains reported below all come from one sample, sequenced in a study of cytomegalovirus exposure and HLA in healthy donors. PCR involved 60 Vbeta and 13 Jbeta primers. The assay was immunoSEQ multiplex PCR, and TCRdb's table has in-frame clones only and misses some. The sample totals 140,000 or so clones. Sequenced input: PBMCs. All receptors derive from a male donor in good health and CMV-seronegative.

V gene TRBV6-1 combines with J gene TRBJ1-1; D is unresolved. The CDR3 sequence is 13 residues long. Germline CDR1 reads MNHNS; CDR2 reads SASEGT. Trimming removed 6 bases from V and 1 base from J, with 9 bases in between. The CDR3 bases are TGTGCCAGCAGCCGACACCGGAACACTGAAGCTTTCTTT. Translating it yields CASSRHRNTEAFF.

For this clone: The sample holds other DNA sequences that translate to the same CDR3. The chain joins TRBV5-6 to TRBJ2-1; tentatively, D is TRBD2 (6 bases). Per the germline V gene, CDR1 is SGHDT and CDR2 is YYEEEE. This CDR3 spans 14 amino acids. The V and J ends lost 2 bases and 3 bases respectively, with 9 bases between them. Written as DNA, the CDR3 is TGTGCCAGCAGCTTTACGACTAGCTACAATGAGCAGTTCTTC. Translation gives CASSFTTSYNEQFF. The full variable domain, rest sourced from reference TRBV5-6 and TRBJ2-1, is DAGVTQSPTHLIKTRGQQVTLRCSPKSGHDTVSWYQQALGQGPQFIFQYYEEEERQRGNFPDRFSGHQFPNYSSELNVNALLLGDSALYLCASSFTTSYNEQFFGPGTRLTVL.

The chain couples TRBV27 to TRBJ1-2; a weak D match, TRBD1 (5 bases). This CDR3 comprises 15 residues. Per germline, CDR1 MNHEY and CDR2 SMNVEV (reference sequence). Trimming cost V 1 base and J 0 bases, with 9 bases left between them. CDR3 amino acids: CASSLYGGANYGYTF. The CDR3 DNA is TGTGCCAGCAGTTTATACGGGGGAGCTAACTATGGCTACACCTTC.

Details on this clone: Mismatch with germline at one junction end may stem from a read error. This chain links TRBV7-7 with TRBJ2-5; no definite D call. Germline assignment: CDR1 SSHAT and CDR2 FNYEAQ (reference sequence). This CDR3 contains 11 residues. The CDR3 reads CASSFLETQYF. The DNA for the CDR3 is TGTGCTAGCAGCTTTCTTGAGACCCAGTACTTC. The full variable domain, with the rest looked up from reference TRBV7-7 and TRBJ2-5, is GAGVSQSPRYKVTKRGQDVTLRCDPISSHATLYWYQQALGQGPEFLTYFNYEAQPDKSGLPSDRFSAERPEGSISTLTIQRTEQRDSAMYRCASSFLETQYFGPGTRLLVL.

The V gene is TRBV2, the J gene TRBJ2-5; 13 bases are shared with TRBD2. Germline V gene sequence: CDR1 SNHLY, CDR2 FYNNEI. This CDR3 region has 16 residues. The V segment lost 5 bases and the J segment 5 bases; nucleotides outside the gene matches: 8. The CDR3 reads CASSLTSGGAGETQYF. The DNA for the CDR3 is TGTGCCAGCAGTTTAACTAGCGGGGGGGCCGGCGAGACCCAGTACTTC.

The chain links TRBV7-9 to TRBJ1-3; no clear D. The CDR3 spans 12 residues. V was shortened by 6 bases and J by 4 bases, with 7 bases between the two germline ends. Germline-derived CDR1 and CDR2 are SEHNR and FQNEAQ (reference sequence). In DNA, the CDR3 is TGTGCCAGCAGTAAAGCGGGAAACACCATATATTTT. Translated, it gives CASSKAGNTIYF.

The V and J genes are TRBV6-5 and TRBJ2-1; no clear D gene. V was cut by 2 bases and J by 6 bases, with 11 bases left in between. Germline V gene data show CDR1 as MNHEY and CDR2 as SVGAGI. This CDR3 has 14 amino acids. The CDR3 bases are TGTGCCAGCAGTTACGAGTGGTCTGCCAATGAGCAGTTCTTC. It specifies CASSYEWSANEQFF.

CDR3 sequence (DNA): TGTGCCAGCAGTGAAGCGCTCGGAGTGCCCTACGAGCAGTACTTC. It specifies CASSEALGVPYEQYF. V gene TRBV6-1 combines with J gene TRBJ2-7, with no clear D. Per the germline V gene, CDR1 is MNHNS and CDR2 is SASEGT. The CDR3 extends over 15 amino acids. Trimming shortened V by 0 bases and J by 2 bases, and 11 bases separated the two germline ends.

V and J are TRBV29-1 and TRBJ1-2; no clear D gene. Deletions cut 6 bases from V and 4 bases from J, with 15 bases between. The CDR3 covers 13 residues. Germline loops: CDR1 SQVTM, CDR2 ANQGSEA. The CDR3 reads CSVEVSSGYGYTF. Here the CDR3 DNA reads TGCAGCGTGGAGGTCAGTTCTGGCTATGGCTACACCTTC.

The chain carries TRBV7-2 and TRBJ1-1; D possibly corresponds to TRBD1 (5 bases). V lost 2 bases and J 4 bases, leaving 17 bases between the germline ends. The CDR3 has 16 amino acids. Germline CDR1 is SGHTA and CDR2 is FQGNSA. The CDR3 reads CASSLWRDPPRTEAFF. CDR3 in DNA: TGTGCCAGCAGCTTATGGCGGGACCCACCCCGCACTGAAGCTTTCTTT. Filled out from reference TRBV7-2 and TRBJ1-1, the complete variable domain reads GAGVSQSPSNKVTEKGKDVELRCDPISGHTALYWYRQSLGQGLEFLIYFQGNSAPDKSGLPSDRFSAERTGGSVSTLTIQRTQQEDSAVYLCASSLWRDPPRTEAFFGQGTRLTVV.

CDR3 sequence (DNA): TGTGCCAGCAGTTCCGCAATCCAGGACAGGGGAGGGACTGAAGCTTTCTTT. This translates into CASSSAIQDRGGTEAFF. The rearrangement links TRBV28 to TRBJ1-1; 9 positions agree with TRBD1. The length of the CDR3 is 17 residues. CDR1 and CDR2 (germline): MDHEN, SYDVKM. The trim removed 4 bases at V and 5 bases at J, leaving 14 bases unmatched.

The rearrangement uses TRBV18 and TRBJ1-4; 9 bases agree with TRBD1. The V gene's germline CDR1 is KGHSH and CDR2 LQKENI. The V gene end was trimmed by 8 bases and the J gene end by 3 bases; junction bases not matched to a gene: 4. The CDR3 runs 14 residues. CDR3 coding DNA: TGTGCCAGCGCCTGGACAGGGGCTAATGAAAAACTGTTTTTT. It is translated as CASAWTGANEKLFF.

V gene TRBV27 combines with J gene TRBJ2-7, with TRBD2 matching over 8 bases. Germline V lookup: CDR1 MNHEY, CDR2 SMNVEV (reference sequence). CDR3 size: 14 residues. The ends lost 2 bases at V and 4 bases at J; junction bases unmatched: 4. CDR3 protein: CASSLTGGQYEQYF. The CDR3 DNA sequence: TGTGCCAGCAGTTTAACGGGAGGGCAATACGAGCAGTACTTC.

The chain uses TRBV18 and TRBJ1-4; TRBD1 is a possible D gene (6 bases). This CDR3 spans 15 amino acids. Germline V gene sequence: CDR1 KGHSH, CDR2 LQKENI. Trimming shortened V by 4 bases and J by 5 bases, and 14 bases separated the two germline ends. CDR3 sequence (DNA): TGTGCCAGCTCACGCCTGACAGGCCCCAATGAAAAACTGTTTTTT. Protein product: CASSRLTGPNEKLFF.

The genes are TRBV5-1 and TRBJ1-2; maybe TRBD1 (5 bases). V lost 4 bases to trimming and J lost 4 bases, with 11 bases between them. The CDR3 has 13 amino acids. Germline values: CDR1 SGHRS, CDR2 YFSETQ. This chain's CDR3 is CASSEAGSYGYTF. CDR3 DNA sequence: TGCGCCAGCAGCGAAGCAGGGTCCTATGGCTACACCTTC.

For the CDR3, the DNA is TGTGCCAGCAGCTTAGGGACTAGCGGCGTCACAGATACGCAGTATTTT. Residues: CASSLGTSGVTDTQYF. The chain links TRBV11-3 to TRBJ2-3, with 10 bases identical to TRBD2. Germline CDR1 is SGHNT and CDR2 is YENEEA. The CDR3 consists of 16 residues. V gave up 1 base and J gave up 2 bases; unmatched junction bases: 3.

V usage is TRBV19 and J usage is TRBJ2-5; 9 positions match TRBD1. The J segment lost 5 bases and the V segment lost 6 bases, leaving 7 bases of the junction unmatched. The germline V gene has CDR1 LNHDA and CDR2 SQIVND (reference sequence). This CDR3 is built from 14 residues. The CDR3 sequence is CASRITQGAETQYF. In DNA, the CDR3 is TGTGCCAGTAGGATTACACAGGGGGCCGAGACCCAGTACTTC.

V and J are TRBV28 and TRBJ1-2; perhaps TRBD1 as D (5 bases). The CDR3 length is 12 residues. The V gene lost 2 bases and the J gene lost 8 bases, with 9 bases spanning the gap. Per the germline V gene, CDR1 is MDHEN and CDR2 is SYDVKM. The CDR3 loop is CASSLGGDGYTF. In nucleotides, the CDR3 is TGTGCCAGCAGTTTAGGAGGGGACGGCTACACCTTC.

V usage is TRBV30 and J usage is TRBJ2-3; D unclear. Germline-derived CDR1 and CDR2 are GTSNPN and SVGIG (reference sequence). Between the trimmed V and J ends, which lost 0 bases and 4 bases, there was a span of 14 bases. This CDR3 contains 15 residues. For the CDR3, the DNA is TGTGCCTGGAGTGTAGGCGGCCCCGTGGCAGATACGCAGTATTTT. It is translated as CAWSVGGPVADTQYF. Filled out from reference TRBV30 and TRBJ2-3, the complete variable domain reads SQTIHQWPATLVQPVGSPLSLECTVEGTSNPNLYWYRQAAGRGLQLLFYSVGIGQISSEVPQNLSASRPQDRQFILSSKKLLLSDSGFYLCAWSVGGPVADTQYFGPGTRLTVL.